Listed below are T cell receptor beta chains from one sample, sequenced in a study of a mutant IDH1 vaccine in newly diagnosed glioma. Their cognate antigens are unknown. Sequencing was performed with immunoSEQ multiplex PCR; in TCRdb, only in-frame clones are kept and a portion is missing. The sample records about 51,000 clones, around 80% being singletons. The material was PBMCs, obtained from a glioma patient whose treatment included an IDH1 peptide vaccine. The receptors were gathered from a woman aged 40 to 55 with glioma. Both conserved end residues are part of each CDR3. The order of the fields is V gene, J gene, clone size, D gene, CDR3 protein, CDR3 DNA. The D gene is left open where the match is weak. Rows give clone size only sometimes, using once, few, many, or a class for an expanded clone.

V gene: TRBV5-5
J gene: TRBJ1-6
clone size: .
D gene: .
CDR3 protein: CASSLEPERPLHF
CDR3 DNA: TGTGCCAGCAGCTTGGAGCCAGAGCGGCCCCTCCACTTT

V gene: TRBV6-1
J gene: TRBJ2-1
clone size: .
D gene: TRBD2
CDR3 protein: CASRTSGYNEQFF
CDR3 DNA: TGTGCCAGCAGGACTAGCGGTTACAATGAGCAGTTCTTC

V gene: TRBV30
J gene: TRBJ2-3
clone size: .
D gene: .
CDR3 protein: CAWSTGVYTDTQYF
CDR3 DNA: TGTGCCTGGAGTACGGGGGTATATACAGATACGCAGTATTTT

V gene: TRBV29-1
J gene: TRBJ2-2
clone size: .
D gene: TRBD1
CDR3 protein: CSVDRATGELFF
CDR3 DNA: TGCAGCGTAGACAGGGCTACCGGGGAGCTGTTTTTT

V gene: TRBV6-1
J gene: TRBJ1-4
clone size: .
D gene: .
CDR3 protein: CASSDPGGVGNEKLFF
CDR3 DNA: TGTGCCAGCAGTGACCCCGGAGGAGTCGGTAATGAAAAACTGTTTTTT

V gene: TRBV4-3
J gene: TRBJ2-7
clone size: .
D gene: .
CDR3 protein: CASSQDESVGSPYEQYF
CDR3 DNA: TGCGCCAGCAGCCAAGATGAGAGCGTGGGTTCCCCCTACGAGCAGTACTTC

V gene: TRBV9
J gene: TRBJ2-7
clone size: once
D gene: TRBD1
CDR3 protein: CASGQGAREQYF
CDR3 DNA: TGTGCCAGCGGCCAGGGGGCACGCGAGCAGTACTTC

V gene: TRBV19
J gene: TRBJ2-2
clone size: .
D gene: .
CDR3 protein: CASSMRKAGELFF
CDR3 DNA: TGTGCCAGTAGTATGCGAAAGGCCGGGGAGCTGTTTTTT

V gene: TRBV2
J gene: TRBJ2-1
clone size: .
D gene: .
CDR3 protein: CASSEALQRTEQFF
CDR3 DNA: TGTGCCAGCAGTGAAGCGCTTCAGAGGACTGAGCAGTTCTTC

V gene: TRBV6-5
J gene: TRBJ2-4
clone size: .
D gene: .
CDR3 protein: CASSFRLIEAKNIQYF
CDR3 DNA: TGTGCCAGCAGTTTTCGACTCATAGAAGCCAAAAACATTCAGTACTTC

V gene: TRBV6-5
J gene: TRBJ2-7
clone size: .
D gene: TRBD2
CDR3 protein: CASSPLAGAYEQYF
CDR3 DNA: TGTGCCAGCAGCCCTCTAGCGGGGGCCTACGAGCAGTACTTC

V gene: TRBV9
J gene: TRBJ1-6
clone size: few
D gene: .
CDR3 protein: CASSTPRRSLHF
CDR3 DNA: TGTGCCAGCAGCACCCCCCGCCGTTCCCTCCACTTT

V gene: TRBV30
J gene: TRBJ2-1
clone size: few
D gene: TRBD2
CDR3 protein: CAWSVLAGPQQFF
CDR3 DNA: TGTGCCTGGAGTGTCCTAGCGGGACCACAGCAGTTCTTC

V gene: TRBV5-1
J gene: TRBJ2-3
clone size: once
D gene: .
CDR3 protein: CASSLVQAPETQYF
CDR3 DNA: TGCGCCAGCAGCTTGGTACAGGCCCCCGAGACGCAGTATTTT

V gene: TRBV5-4
J gene: TRBJ2-1
clone size: .
D gene: .
CDR3 protein: CASSLRQLNNEQFF
CDR3 DNA: TGTGCCAGCAGCTTGAGGCAGCTCAACAATGAGCAGTTCTTC

V gene: TRBV5-1
J gene: TRBJ1-2
clone size: .
D gene: .
CDR3 protein: CASSLDRVSNYGYTF
CDR3 DNA: TGCGCCAGCAGCTTGGACAGGGTTTCTAACTATGGCTACACCTTC

V gene: TRBV19
J gene: TRBJ2-5
clone size: .
D gene: .
CDR3 protein: CASSIAGTNDGETQYF
CDR3 DNA: TGTGCCAGTAGTATCGCCGGGACGAACGACGGAGAGACCCAGTACTTC

V gene: TRBV28
J gene: TRBJ1-5
clone size: .
D gene: .
CDR3 protein: CASSFPGHNQPQHF
CDR3 DNA: TGTGCCAGCAGTTTTCCCGGACACAATCAGCCCCAGCATTTT

V gene: TRBV6-5
J gene: TRBJ1-2
clone size: .
D gene: .
CDR3 protein: CASTAPGSGGGGYTF
CDR3 DNA: TGTGCCAGCACTGCACCTGGCTCGGGGGGGGGTGGCTACACCTTC

V gene: TRBV9
J gene: TRBJ2-7
clone size: .
D gene: TRBD1
CDR3 protein: CASSVGGDSPYEQYF
CDR3 DNA: TGTGCCAGCAGCGTAGGAGGGGACAGCCCTTACGAGCAGTACTTC

V gene: TRBV19
J gene: TRBJ1-3
clone size: .
D gene: .
CDR3 protein: CASSMGGRDGNTIYF
CDR3 DNA: TGTGCCAGTAGTATGGGGGGCCGAGACGGAAACACCATATATTTT

V gene: TRBV7-9
J gene: TRBJ1-3
clone size: .
D gene: .
CDR3 protein: CASSLGNSGNTIYF
CDR3 DNA: TGTGCCAGCAGCTTAGGCAACTCTGGAAACACCATATATTTT

V gene: TRBV19
J gene: TRBJ1-5
clone size: few
D gene: TRBD1
CDR3 protein: CASSRRTGTGNQPQHF
CDR3 DNA: TGTGCCAGTAGTAGACGCACCGGGACAGGGAATCAGCCCCAGCATTTT

V gene: TRBV7-9
J gene: TRBJ2-2
clone size: few
D gene: TRBD1
CDR3 protein: CASSFRTGINTGELFF
CDR3 DNA: TGTGCCAGCAGCTTCCGGACAGGGATTAACACCGGGGAGCTGTTTTTT

V gene: TRBV6-1
J gene: TRBJ1-5
clone size: .
D gene: .
CDR3 protein: CASRYSNQPQHF
CDR3 DNA: TGTGCCAGCAGGTATAGCAATCAGCCCCAGCATTTT

V gene: TRBV5-6
J gene: TRBJ2-5
clone size: .
D gene: .
CDR3 protein: CASSLWGAKLETQYF
CDR3 DNA: TGTGCCAGCAGCTTGTGGGGCGCGAAACTGGAGACCCAGTACTTC

V gene: TRBV29-1
J gene: TRBJ2-7
clone size: .
D gene: TRBD1
CDR3 protein: CSVRQGPSEQYF
CDR3 DNA: TGCAGCGTAAGACAGGGACCCTCCGAGCAGTACTTC

V gene: TRBV10-3
J gene: TRBJ2-3
clone size: .
D gene: TRBD2
CDR3 protein: CAISYSGADTQYF
CDR3 DNA: TGTGCCATCAGCTATAGCGGGGCAGATACGCAGTATTTT

V gene: TRBV7-9
J gene: TRBJ2-7
clone size: few
D gene: TRBD2
CDR3 protein: CASSIAGFGSQYF
CDR3 DNA: TGTGCCAGCAGCATAGCGGGTTTCGGTTCCCAGTACTTC

V gene: TRBV6-5
J gene: TRBJ1-2
clone size: .
D gene: TRBD1
CDR3 protein: CASSYSPTGNPYGYTF
CDR3 DNA: TGTGCCAGCAGTTACTCGCCGACAGGGAATCCCTATGGCTACACCTTC

V gene: TRBV6-5
J gene: TRBJ2-7
clone size: .
D gene: .
CDR3 protein: CASRGKTYEQYF
CDR3 DNA: TGTGCCAGCAGAGGGAAGACCTACGAGCAGTACTTC

V gene: TRBV7-4
J gene: TRBJ2-6
clone size: .
D gene: .
CDR3 protein: CASSICYSSQSRANVLTF
CDR3 DNA: TGTGCCAGCAGCATATGCTACAGCTCACAAAGTCGGGCCAACGTCCTGACTTTC

V gene: TRBV21-1
J gene: TRBJ1-5
clone size: .
D gene: .
CDR3 protein: CASSKPGSGFPQHF
CDR3 DNA: TGTGCCAGCAGCAAACCAGGGTCCGGATTCCCCCAGCATTTT

V gene: TRBV6-4
J gene: TRBJ2-3
clone size: .
D gene: TRBD1
CDR3 protein: CASREGGGGQYF
CDR3 DNA: TGTGCCAGCAGGGAAGGGGGCGGTGGGCAGTATTTT

V gene: TRBV7-2
J gene: TRBJ2-1
clone size: .
D gene: .
CDR3 protein: CASSSPRVGEQFF
CDR3 DNA: TGTGCCAGCAGCTCCCCACGTGTGGGTGAGCAGTTCTTC

V gene: TRBV30
J gene: TRBJ1-1
clone size: few
D gene: .
CDR3 protein: CAWRLTVNTEAFF
CDR3 DNA: TGTGCCTGGAGGCTGACAGTAAACACTGAAGCTTTCTTT

V gene: TRBV9
J gene: TRBJ2-2
clone size: .
D gene: .
CDR3 protein: CASSVAGASGELFF
CDR3 DNA: TGTGCCAGCAGCGTAGCGGGGGCCTCCGGGGAGCTGTTTTTT

V gene: TRBV2
J gene: TRBJ2-3
clone size: .
D gene: TRBD2
CDR3 protein: CASSLSPGGDTQYF
CDR3 DNA: TGTGCCAGCAGTCTGTCCCCGGGGGGAGATACGCAGTATTTT

V gene: TRBV5-6
J gene: TRBJ2-7
clone size: .
D gene: TRBD1
CDR3 protein: CASSGGTGFTYEQYF
CDR3 DNA: TGTGCCAGCAGCGGTGGGACAGGCTTTACCTACGAGCAGTACTTC

V gene: TRBV18
J gene: TRBJ2-7
clone size: .
D gene: .
CDR3 protein: CASSPRRQGGREQYF
CDR3 DNA: TGTGCCAGCTCACCACGCAGGCAGGGGGGGAGAGAGCAGTACTTC

V gene: TRBV5-6
J gene: TRBJ1-2
clone size: .
D gene: .
CDR3 protein: CASSLGPTENYGYTF
CDR3 DNA: TGTGCCAGCAGCTTGGGTCCTACCGAGAACTATGGCTACACCTTC